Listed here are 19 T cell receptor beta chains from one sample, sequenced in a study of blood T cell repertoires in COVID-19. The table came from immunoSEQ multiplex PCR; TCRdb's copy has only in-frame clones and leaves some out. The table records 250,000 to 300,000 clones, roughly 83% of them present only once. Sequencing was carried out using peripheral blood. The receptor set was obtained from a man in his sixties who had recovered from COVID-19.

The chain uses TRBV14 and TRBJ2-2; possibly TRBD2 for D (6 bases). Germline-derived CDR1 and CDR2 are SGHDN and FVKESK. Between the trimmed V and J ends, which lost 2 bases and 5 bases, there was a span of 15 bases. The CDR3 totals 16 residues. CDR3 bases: TGTGCCAGCAGCCAATTGGCCCAGGGAGGAACCGGGGAGCTGTTTTTT. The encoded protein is CASSQLAQGGTGELFF.

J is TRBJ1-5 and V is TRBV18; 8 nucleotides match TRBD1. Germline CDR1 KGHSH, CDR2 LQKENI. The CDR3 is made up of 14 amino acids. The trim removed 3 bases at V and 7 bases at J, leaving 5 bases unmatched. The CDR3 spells CASSPDREGQPQHF. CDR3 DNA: TGTGCCAGCTCACCGGACAGGGAGGGGCAGCCCCAGCATTTT.

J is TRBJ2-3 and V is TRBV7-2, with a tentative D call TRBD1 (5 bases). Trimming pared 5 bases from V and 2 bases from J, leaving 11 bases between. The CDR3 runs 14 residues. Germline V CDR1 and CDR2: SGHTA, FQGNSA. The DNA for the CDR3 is TGTGCCAGCAGCATGCCAGGGATCACAGATACGCAGTATTTT. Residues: CASSMPGITDTQYF.

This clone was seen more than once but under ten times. DNA of the CDR3: TGTGCCAGCAGCCAAGTTCGGACTAGCGGGGCTACAGATACGCAGTATTTT. This translates into CASSQVRTSGATDTQYF. This chain connects TRBV3-1 (or the pseudogene TRBV3-2) to TRBJ2-3, with TRBD2 matching over 12 bases. V trimming: 1 base; J trimming: 3 bases; junction bases outside the gene matches: 5. Germline CDR1 is LGHDT and CDR2 is YNNKEL (reference sequence). The CDR3 runs to 17 residues.

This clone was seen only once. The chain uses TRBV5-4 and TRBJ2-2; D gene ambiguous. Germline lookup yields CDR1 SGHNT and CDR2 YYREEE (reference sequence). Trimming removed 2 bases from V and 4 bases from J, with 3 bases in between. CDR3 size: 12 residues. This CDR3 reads CASSFSTGELFF. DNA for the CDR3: TGTGCCAGCAGCTTCTCCACCGGGGAGCTGTTTTTT. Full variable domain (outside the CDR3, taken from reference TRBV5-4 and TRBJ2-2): ETGVTQSPTHLIKTRGQQVTLRCSSQSGHNTVSWYQQALGQGPQFIFQYYREEENGRGNFPPRFSGLQFPNYSSELNVNALELDDSALYLCASSFSTGELFFGEGSRLTVL.

CDR3 residues: CASSHPNSGTKSYEQYF. The CDR3 DNA follows: TGCGCCAGCAGCCATCCGAATTCCGGGACTAAGTCCTACGAGCAGTACTTC. This chain links TRBV4-1 with TRBJ2-7; 7 bases are shared with TRBD2. Trimming at V came to 3 bases and at J to 1 base, leaving 12 bases not matched to a gene. This CDR3 has 17 residues. Germline V gene sequence: CDR1 MGHRA, CDR2 YSYEKL.

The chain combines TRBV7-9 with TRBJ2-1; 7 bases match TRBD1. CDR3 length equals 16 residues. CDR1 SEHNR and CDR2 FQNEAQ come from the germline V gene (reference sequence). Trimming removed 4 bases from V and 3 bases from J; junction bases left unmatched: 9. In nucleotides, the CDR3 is TGTGCCAGCAGCTCGCCCTCGGGACAGAGCTACAATGAGCAGTTCTTC. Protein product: CASSSPSGQSYNEQFF.

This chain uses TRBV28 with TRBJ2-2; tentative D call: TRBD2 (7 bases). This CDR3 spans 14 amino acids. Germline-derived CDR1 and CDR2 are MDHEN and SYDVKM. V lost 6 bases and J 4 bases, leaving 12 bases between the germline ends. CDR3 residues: CASRGRGRTGELFF. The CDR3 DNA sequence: TGTGCCAGCAGGGGGCGGGGGCGCACCGGGGAGCTGTTTTTT.

Here the CDR3 DNA reads TGTGCCAGCAGCTTAAGGGGGGGCGAAAAACTGTTTTTT. Its protein product is CASSLRGGEKLFF. V gene TRBV11-3 combines with J gene TRBJ1-4, with D perhaps TRBD1 (6 bases). The CDR3 loop spans 13 amino acids. Germline lookup yields CDR1 SGHNT and CDR2 YENEEA. V shed 2 bases and J shed 8 bases, with 9 bases lying between them. The whole variable domain, filled in from reference TRBV11-3 and TRBJ1-4, reads EAGVVQSPRYKIIEKKQPVAFWCNPISGHNTLYWYLQNLGQGPELLIRYENEEAVDDSQLPKDRFSAERLKGVDSTLKIQPAELGDSAVYLCASSLRGGEKLFFGSGTQLSVL.

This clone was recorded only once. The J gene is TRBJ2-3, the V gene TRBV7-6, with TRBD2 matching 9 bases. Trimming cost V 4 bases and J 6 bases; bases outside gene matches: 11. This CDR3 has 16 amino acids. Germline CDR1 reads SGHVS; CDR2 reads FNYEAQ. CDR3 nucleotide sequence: TGTGCCAGCAGCTCCCTTTCGGGACTAGCATCCGATACGCAGTATTTT. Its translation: CASSSLSGLASDTQYF.

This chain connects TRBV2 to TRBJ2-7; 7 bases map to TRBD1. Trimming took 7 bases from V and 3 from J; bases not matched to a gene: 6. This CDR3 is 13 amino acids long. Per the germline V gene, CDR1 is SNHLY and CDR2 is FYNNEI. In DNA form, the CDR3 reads TGTGCCAGCAACAAACAGGGGATCTACGAGCAGTACTTC. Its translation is CASNKQGIYEQYF.

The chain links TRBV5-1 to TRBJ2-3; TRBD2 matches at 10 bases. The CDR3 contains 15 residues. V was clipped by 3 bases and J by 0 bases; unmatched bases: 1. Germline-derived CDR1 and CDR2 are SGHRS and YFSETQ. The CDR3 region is CASSSSGGSTDTQYF. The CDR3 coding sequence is TGCGCCAGCAGCTCTAGCGGGGGCAGCACAGATACGCAGTATTTT.

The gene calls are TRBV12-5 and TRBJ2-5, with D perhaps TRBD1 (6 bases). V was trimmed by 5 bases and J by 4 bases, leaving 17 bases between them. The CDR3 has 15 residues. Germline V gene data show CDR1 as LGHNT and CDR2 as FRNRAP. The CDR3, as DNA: TGTGCTAGTGGTCAAGAAACAGGGAGAGGAGAGACCCAGTACTTC. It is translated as CASGQETGRGETQYF.

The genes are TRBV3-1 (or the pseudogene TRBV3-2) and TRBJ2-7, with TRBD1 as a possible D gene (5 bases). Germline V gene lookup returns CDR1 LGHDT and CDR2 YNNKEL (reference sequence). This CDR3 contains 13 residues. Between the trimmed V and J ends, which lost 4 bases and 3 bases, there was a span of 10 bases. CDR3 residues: CASSLGHLYEQYF. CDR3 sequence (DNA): TGTGCCAGCAGCCTTGGACACCTCTACGAGCAGTACTTC.

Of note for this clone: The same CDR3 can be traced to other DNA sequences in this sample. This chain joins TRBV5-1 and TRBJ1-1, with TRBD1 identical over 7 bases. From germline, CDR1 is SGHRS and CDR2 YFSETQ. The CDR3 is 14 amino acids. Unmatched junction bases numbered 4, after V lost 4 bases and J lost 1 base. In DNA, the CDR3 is TGCGCCAGCAGCCCACGGACAGGGAACACTGAAGCTTTCTTT. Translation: CASSPRTGNTEAFF.

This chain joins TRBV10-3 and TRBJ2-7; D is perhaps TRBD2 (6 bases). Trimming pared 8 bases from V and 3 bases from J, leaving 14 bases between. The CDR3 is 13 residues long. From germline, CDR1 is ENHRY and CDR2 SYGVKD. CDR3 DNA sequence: TGTGCCATCGGTCAGGCTAGCGACTACGAGCAGTACTTC. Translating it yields CAIGQASDYEQYF.

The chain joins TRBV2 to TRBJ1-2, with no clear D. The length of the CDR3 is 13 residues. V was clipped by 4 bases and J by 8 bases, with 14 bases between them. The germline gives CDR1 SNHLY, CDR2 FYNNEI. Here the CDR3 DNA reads TGTGCCAGCAGTGTCGCAGTTTCGAGGGGCTACACCTTC. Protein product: CASSVAVSRGYTF.

The CDR3 region has the DNA TGTGCCAGCAGCTTACTGACAGGGGGCGGTTACGAGCAGTACTTC. Protein sequence: CASSLLTGGGYEQYF. This rearrangement joins TRBV7-9 to TRBJ2-7, with TRBD1 matching over 10 bases. Unmatched junction bases numbered 5, after V lost 2 bases and J lost 4 bases. The CDR3 has 15 amino acids. The V gene's germline CDR1 is SEHNR and CDR2 FQNEAQ (reference sequence).

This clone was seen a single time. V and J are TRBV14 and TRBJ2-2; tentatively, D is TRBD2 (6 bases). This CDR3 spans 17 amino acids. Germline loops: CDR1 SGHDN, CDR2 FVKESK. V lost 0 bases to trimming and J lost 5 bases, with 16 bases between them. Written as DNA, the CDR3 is TGTGCCAGCAGCCAAGATCGTCGGAGGGGTTCAACCGGGGAGCTGTTTTTT. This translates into CASSQDRRRGSTGELFF.